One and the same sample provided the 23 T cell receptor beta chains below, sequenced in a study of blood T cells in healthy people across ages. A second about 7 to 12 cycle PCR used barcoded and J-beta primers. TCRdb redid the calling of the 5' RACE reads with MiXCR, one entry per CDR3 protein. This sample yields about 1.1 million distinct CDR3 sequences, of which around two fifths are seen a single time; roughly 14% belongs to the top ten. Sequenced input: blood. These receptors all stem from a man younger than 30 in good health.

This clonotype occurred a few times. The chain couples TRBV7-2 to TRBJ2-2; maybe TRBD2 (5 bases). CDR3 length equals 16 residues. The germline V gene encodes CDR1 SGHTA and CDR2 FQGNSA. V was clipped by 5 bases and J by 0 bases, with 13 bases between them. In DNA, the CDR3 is TGTGCCAGCAGCCAGGAGACTACTGCGAACACCGGGGAGCTGTTTTTT. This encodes CASSQETTANTGELFF.

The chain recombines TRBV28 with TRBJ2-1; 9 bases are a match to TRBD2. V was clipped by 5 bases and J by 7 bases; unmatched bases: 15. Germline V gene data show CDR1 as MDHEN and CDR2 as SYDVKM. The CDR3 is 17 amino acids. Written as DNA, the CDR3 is TGTGCCAGCAGTATCGACTTTAAGCGGGGGGCAGGGAATGAGCAGTTCTTC. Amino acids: CASSIDFKRGAGNEQFF.

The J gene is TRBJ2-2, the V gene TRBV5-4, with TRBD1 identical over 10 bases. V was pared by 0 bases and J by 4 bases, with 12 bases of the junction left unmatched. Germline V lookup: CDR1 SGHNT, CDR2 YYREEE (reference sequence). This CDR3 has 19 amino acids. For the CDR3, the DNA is TGTGCCAGCAGCTTGGCTCTTGTCGGGACAGGGGAGACCACCGGGGAGCTGTTTTTT. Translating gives CASSLALVGTGETTGELFF.

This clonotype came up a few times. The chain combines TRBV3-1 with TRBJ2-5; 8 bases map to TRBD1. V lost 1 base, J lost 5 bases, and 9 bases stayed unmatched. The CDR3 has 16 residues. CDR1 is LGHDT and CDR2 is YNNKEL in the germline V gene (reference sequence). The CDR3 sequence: CASSQGDRGSGETQYF. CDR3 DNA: TGTGCCAGCAGCCAAGGAGACAGGGGATCAGGTGAGACCCAGTACTTC.

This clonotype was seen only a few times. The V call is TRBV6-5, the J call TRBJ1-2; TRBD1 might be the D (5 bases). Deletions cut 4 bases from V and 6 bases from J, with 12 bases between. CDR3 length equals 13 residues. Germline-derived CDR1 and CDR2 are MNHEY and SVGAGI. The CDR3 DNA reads TGTGCCAGCAGTTCGGCCAGGGCCAATGGCTACACCTTC. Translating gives CASSSARANGYTF.

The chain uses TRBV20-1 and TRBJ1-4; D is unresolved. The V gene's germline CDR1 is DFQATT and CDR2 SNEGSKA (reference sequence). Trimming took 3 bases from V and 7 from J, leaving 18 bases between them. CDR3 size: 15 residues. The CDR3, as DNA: TGCAGTGCTAGCCGGGCCCCCGTAGAGGGTGAAAAACTGTTTTTT. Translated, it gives CSASRAPVEGEKLFF.

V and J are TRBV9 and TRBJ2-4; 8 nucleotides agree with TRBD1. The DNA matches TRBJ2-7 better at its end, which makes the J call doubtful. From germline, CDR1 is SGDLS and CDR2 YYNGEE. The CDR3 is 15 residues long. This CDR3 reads CASSGGQGVYYEQYF. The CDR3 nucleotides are TGTGCCAGCAGCGGAGGACAGGGTGTTTACTACGAGCAGTACTTC.

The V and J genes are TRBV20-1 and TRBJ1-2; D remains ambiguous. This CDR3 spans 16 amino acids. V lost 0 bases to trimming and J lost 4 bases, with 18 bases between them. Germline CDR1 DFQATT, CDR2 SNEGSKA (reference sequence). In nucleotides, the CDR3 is TGCAGTGCTAGAGATTCTCAGACCCTAGCTAGCTATGGCTACACCTTC. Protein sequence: CSARDSQTLASYGYTF.

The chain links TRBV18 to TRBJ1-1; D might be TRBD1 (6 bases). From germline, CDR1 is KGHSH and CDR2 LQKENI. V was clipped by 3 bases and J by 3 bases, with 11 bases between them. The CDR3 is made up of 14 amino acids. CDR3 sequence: CASSPGGSYTEAFF. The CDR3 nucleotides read TGTGCCAGCTCACCCGGGGGCTCGTACACTGAAGCTTTCTTT. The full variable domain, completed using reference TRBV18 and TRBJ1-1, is NAGVMQNPRHLVRRRGQEARLRCSPMKGHSHVYWYRQLPEEGLKFMVYLQKENIIDESGMPKERFSAEFPKEGPSILRIQQVVRGDSAAYFCASSPGGSYTEAFFGQGTRLTVV.

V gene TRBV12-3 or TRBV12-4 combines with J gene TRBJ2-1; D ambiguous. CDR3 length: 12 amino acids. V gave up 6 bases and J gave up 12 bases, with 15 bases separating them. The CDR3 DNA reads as TGTGCCAGCAGCACACTTCGTGCGGTGCAGTTCTTC. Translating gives CASSTLRAVQFF.

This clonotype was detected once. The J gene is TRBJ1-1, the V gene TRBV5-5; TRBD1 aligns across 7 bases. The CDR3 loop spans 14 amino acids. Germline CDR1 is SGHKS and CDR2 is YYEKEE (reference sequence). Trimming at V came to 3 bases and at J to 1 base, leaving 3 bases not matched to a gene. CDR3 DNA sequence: TGTGCCAGCAGCTGGGACAGCCAGAACACTGAAGCTTTCTTT. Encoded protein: CASSWDSQNTEAFF.

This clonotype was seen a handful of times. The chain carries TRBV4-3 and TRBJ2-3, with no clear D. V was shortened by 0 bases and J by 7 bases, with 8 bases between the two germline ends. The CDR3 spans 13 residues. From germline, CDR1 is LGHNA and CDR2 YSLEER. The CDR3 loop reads CASSQDMQNTQYF. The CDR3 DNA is TGCGCCAGCAGCCAAGATATGCAGAATACGCAGTATTTT.

The CDR3 DNA reads as TGTGCCAGCAGACTACGGGACAGAGAAGCTGGGGCCAACGTCCTGACTTTC. This encodes CASRLRDREAGANVLTF. The chain carries TRBV28 and TRBJ2-6, with 7 bases matching TRBD1. This CDR3 is built from 17 residues. V dropped 6 bases and J dropped 2; count of bases not matched to a gene: 10. Per germline, CDR1 MDHEN and CDR2 SYDVKM.

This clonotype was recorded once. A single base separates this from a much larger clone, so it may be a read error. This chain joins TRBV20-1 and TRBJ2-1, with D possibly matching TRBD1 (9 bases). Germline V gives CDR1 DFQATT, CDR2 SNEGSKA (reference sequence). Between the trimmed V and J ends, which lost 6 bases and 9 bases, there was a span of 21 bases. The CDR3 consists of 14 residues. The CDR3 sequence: CSADRGQGTSEQFF. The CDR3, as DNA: TGCAGTGCCGACCGCGGACAGGGGACTAGTGAGCAGTTCTTC.

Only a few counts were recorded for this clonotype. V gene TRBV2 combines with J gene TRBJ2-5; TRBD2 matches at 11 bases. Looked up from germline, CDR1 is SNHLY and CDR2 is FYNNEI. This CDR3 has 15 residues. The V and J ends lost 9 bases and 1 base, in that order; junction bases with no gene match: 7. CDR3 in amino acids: CASIPTSGGQETQYF. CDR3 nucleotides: TGTGCCAGTATACCTACTAGCGGGGGCCAAGAGACCCAGTACTTC.

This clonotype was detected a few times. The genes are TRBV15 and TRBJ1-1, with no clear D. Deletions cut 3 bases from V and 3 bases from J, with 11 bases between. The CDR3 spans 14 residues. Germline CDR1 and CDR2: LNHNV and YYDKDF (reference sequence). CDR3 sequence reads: CATSRRFSDTEAFF. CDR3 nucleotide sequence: TGTGCCACCAGCAGGAGGTTCAGCGACACTGAAGCTTTCTTT.

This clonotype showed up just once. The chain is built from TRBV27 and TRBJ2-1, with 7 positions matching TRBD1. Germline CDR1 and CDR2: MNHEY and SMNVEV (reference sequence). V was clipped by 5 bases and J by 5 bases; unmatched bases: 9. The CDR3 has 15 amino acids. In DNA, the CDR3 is TGTGCCAGCAGTAACCACAGGGGCCGAAACAATGAGCAGTTCTTC. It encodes CASSNHRGRNNEQFF.

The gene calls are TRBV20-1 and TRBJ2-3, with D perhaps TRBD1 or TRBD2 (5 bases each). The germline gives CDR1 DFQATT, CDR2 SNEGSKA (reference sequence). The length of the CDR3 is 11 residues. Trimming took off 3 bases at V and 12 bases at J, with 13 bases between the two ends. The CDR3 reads CSASRDLDQYF. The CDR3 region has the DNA TGCAGTGCTAGCCGGGACCTAGATCAGTATTTT.

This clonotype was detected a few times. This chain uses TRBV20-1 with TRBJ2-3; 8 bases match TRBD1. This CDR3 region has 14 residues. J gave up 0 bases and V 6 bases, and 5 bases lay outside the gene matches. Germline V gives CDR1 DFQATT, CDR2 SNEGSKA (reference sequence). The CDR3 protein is CSATDRVSTDTQYF. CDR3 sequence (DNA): TGCAGTGCCACGGACAGGGTCAGCACAGATACGCAGTATTTT.

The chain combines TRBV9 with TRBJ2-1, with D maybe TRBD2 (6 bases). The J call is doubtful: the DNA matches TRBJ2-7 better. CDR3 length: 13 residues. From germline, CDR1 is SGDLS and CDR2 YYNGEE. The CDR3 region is CASTGDSYNEQYF. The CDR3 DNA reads TGTGCCAGTACGGGGGACTCCTACAATGAGCAGTACTTC.

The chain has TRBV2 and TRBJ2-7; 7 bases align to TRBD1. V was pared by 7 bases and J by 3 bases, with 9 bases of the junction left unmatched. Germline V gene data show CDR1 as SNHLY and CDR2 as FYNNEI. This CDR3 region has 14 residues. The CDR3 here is CASKGTATSYEQYF. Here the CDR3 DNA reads TGTGCCAGCAAAGGGACAGCAACCAGCTACGAGCAGTACTTC.

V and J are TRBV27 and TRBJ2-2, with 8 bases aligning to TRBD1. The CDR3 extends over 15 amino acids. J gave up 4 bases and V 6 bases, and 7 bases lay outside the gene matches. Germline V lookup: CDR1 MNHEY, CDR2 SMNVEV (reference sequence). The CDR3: CASSQGAQLTGELFF. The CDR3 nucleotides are TGTGCCAGCAGCCAGGGGGCCCAACTCACCGGGGAGCTGTTTTTT.

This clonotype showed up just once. This chain's CDR3 is CATVDRGSTEAFF. In DNA, the CDR3 is TGTGCCACTGTGGACAGGGGTTCCACTGAAGCTTTCTTT. The chain joins TRBV7-2 to TRBJ1-1; TRBD1 matches 9 bases. This CDR3 has 13 amino acids. The germline V gene encodes CDR1 SGHTA and CDR2 FQGNSA. V dropped 10 bases and J dropped 4; count of bases not matched to a gene: 7.